This T cell receptor beta chain originates from a study of identical twins. TCRdb reprocessed the 5' RACE reads via MiXCR and lists one record per CDR3 protein. The table records some 1,700,000 distinct CDR3 sequences, about 31% of them present only once. Healthy Caucasians alone served as donors. A word on this clonotype: What it recognizes is unknown. A read error is possible here, since a much larger clone lies one base away.

Study outcomes and limitations: Surplus twin overlap in beta out-of-frame sequences was less pronounced.

The CDR3 is 15 residues long. CDR1 and CDR2 (germline): SGHRS, YFSETQ. The trim removed 1 base at V and 9 bases at J, leaving 10 bases unmatched. The V call is TRBV5-1, the J call TRBJ2-1, with 7 bases that match TRBD2. The receptor was isolated from a newborn girl in good health. What was sequenced was cord blood. The CDR3 nucleotides read TGCGCCAGCAGCTTGACCACTAGCGAAGTGGGTGAGCAGTTCTTC. Translating it yields CASSLTTSEVGEQFF.